The 2 T cell receptor beta chains below all came from one sample that was sequenced in a study of blood T cell repertoires in COVID-19. Assay: immunoSEQ multiplex PCR; the TCRdb copy retains only in-frame clones and omits some. The table has around 290,000 clones, around 88% seen once. Sequencing was performed on peripheral blood. Receptor source: a man between 35 and 55 years old with acute or convalescent COVID-19.

The chain uses TRBV2 and TRBJ1-1, with TRBD1 matching over 10 bases. The junction had 8 bases not matched to a gene; V was cut back by 4 bases and J by 0 bases. Looked up from germline, CDR1 is SNHLY and CDR2 is FYNNEI. The CDR3 loop spans 17 amino acids. The CDR3 spells CASSATTGGNMNTEAFF. The CDR3, as DNA: TGTGCCAGCAGTGCAACGACAGGGGGCAACATGAACACTGAAGCTTTCTTT.

The J gene is TRBJ1-3, the V gene TRBV6-5; 8 positions agree with TRBD1. After removal of 6 bases from V and 2 bases from J, the junction contained 0 bases not matched to a gene. CDR1 is MNHEY and CDR2 is SVGAGI in the germline V gene. The CDR3 extends over 13 amino acids. CDR3 amino acids: CASRDRAGNTIYF. Written as DNA, the CDR3 is TGTGCCAGCAGGGACAGGGCTGGAAACACCATATATTTT.